This TCR beta chain was recorded in a study of OX40 agonist ivuxolimab in advanced cancers. CDR1 is MNHNS and CDR2 is SASEGT in the germline V gene. The CDR3 contains 15 residues. V shed 3 bases and J 4 bases; nucleotides not matched to a gene: 6. The table lists this clone with a count of one. Assay: immunoSEQ multiplex PCR; the TCRdb copy retains only in-frame clones and omits some. The sample includes 74,000 or so clones, 86% of them seen just once. This sequence was found in an adult with an advanced solid tumor such as melanoma, head and neck, liver or kidney cancer. This material consisted of CD4+ or CD8+ T cells sorted from blood, taken in a trial of the OX40 agonist ivuxolimab. The chain combines TRBV6-1 with TRBJ2-3; 8 nucleotides align to TRBD1. For the CDR3, the DNA is TGTGCCAGCAGTGACCGGGACAGGAGGTCAGATACGCAGTATTTT. Translation gives CASSDRDRRSDTQYF.